The entry that follows covers one TCR beta chain sequence. Its specificity is not known. Trimming removed 7 bases from V and 4 bases from J, with 15 bases in between. The CDR3 loop spans 14 amino acids. CDR1 SGHAT and CDR2 FQNNGV come from the germline V gene. This record comes from a study of T cell repertoires in aging, cancer and after chemotherapy. Whole-study context: Pre- and post-chemotherapy samples were paired from chronic lymphocytic leukemia patients treated with fludarabine- or bendamustine-based regimens. Approximately 9 million TCR reads made up the full dataset.

Peripheral blood genomic DNA, not sorted cells or RNA, was the template. A mixed TRB-A/B primer pool amplified rearranged TRB by multiplex touch-down PCR. TCRdb re-derived calls from the multiplex PCR reads in MiXCR, one entry per CDR3 protein. Altogether thousands of distinct CDR3 sequences are present, around 30% being singletons, with the ten largest covering roughly 68%. Study observations and caveats: In cancer patients, declining TCR diversity with age involved lost richness and lost evenness.

This chain joins TRBV11-2 and TRBJ2-3, with a weak D call TRBD2 (5 bases). The receptor's source is a human donor with a blood cancer. The donor label of this sample is uncertain. Source material: blood. This CDR3 reads CASTTGIASDTQYF. The CDR3 DNA is TGTGCCAGCACAACTGGGATAGCGTCAGATACGCAGTATTTT. Combining the CDR3 with reference TRBV11-2 and TRBJ2-3 gives the whole variable domain EAGVAQSPRYKIIEKRQSVAFWCNPISGHATLYWYQQILGQGPKLLIQFQNNGVVDDSQLPKDRFSAERLKGVDSTLKIQPAKLEDSAVYLCASTTGIASDTQYFGPGTRLTVL.